The clone carrying this T cell receptor (beta chain) came up once. The antigen remains unidentified. J lost 4 bases, V lost 5 bases, and 10 bases had no gene match. There are 16 residues in the CDR3. The germline V gene encodes CDR1 MNHEY and CDR2 SMNVEV (reference sequence). These data are taken from a study of T cell repertoires in cytomegalovirus infection. Turning to the study itself: Peptides in the study included HLA-C-restricted and HLA-B-restricted CMV epitopes. Indicated by public TCR beta signatures were CMV infection and matching HLA type. Findings of the study overall: HLA-C-restricted CMV clonotypes gave the most frequent clonotype in two of eight donors. People with CMV and the relevant HLA were identified by cumulative public TCR beta family frequency.

TCRdb re-called the reads with MiXCR, one entry per CDR3 protein. The table lists about 770,000 distinct CDR3 sequences, about 27% of them singletons. Sample: cultured CD8+ T cells from PBMCs, taken from culture after CMV antigen stimulation. The clonotype comes from a human donor in good health (CMV status not recorded). Some clones in this sample may be carry-over from other donors' samples. The V and J genes are TRBV27 and TRBJ1-5; 8 bases align to TRBD1. CDR3 protein: CASSPSQGESNQPQHF. CDR3 DNA sequence: TGTGCCAGCAGTCCATCACAGGGGGAAAGTAATCAGCCCCAGCATTTT.